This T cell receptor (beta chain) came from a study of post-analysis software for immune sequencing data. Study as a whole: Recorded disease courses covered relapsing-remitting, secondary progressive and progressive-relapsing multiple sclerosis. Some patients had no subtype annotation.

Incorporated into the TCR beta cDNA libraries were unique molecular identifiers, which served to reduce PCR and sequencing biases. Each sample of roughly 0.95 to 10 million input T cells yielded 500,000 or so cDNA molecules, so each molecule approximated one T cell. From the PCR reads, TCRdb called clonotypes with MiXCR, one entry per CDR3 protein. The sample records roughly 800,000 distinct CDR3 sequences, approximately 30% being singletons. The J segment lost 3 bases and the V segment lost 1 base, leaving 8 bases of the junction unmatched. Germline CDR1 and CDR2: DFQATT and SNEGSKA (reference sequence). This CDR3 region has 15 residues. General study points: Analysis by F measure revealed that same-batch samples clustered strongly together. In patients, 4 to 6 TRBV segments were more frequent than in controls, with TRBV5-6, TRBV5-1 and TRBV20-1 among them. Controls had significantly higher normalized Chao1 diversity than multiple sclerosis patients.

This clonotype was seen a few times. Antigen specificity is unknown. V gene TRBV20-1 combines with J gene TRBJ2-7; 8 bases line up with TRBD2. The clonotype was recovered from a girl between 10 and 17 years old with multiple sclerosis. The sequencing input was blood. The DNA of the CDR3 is TGCAGTGCTAGAGTTAGCGGGAAGGTCGGCTACGAGCAGTACTTC. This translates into CSARVSGKVGYEQYF.